This is a list of T cell receptor beta chains from one sample in a study of CD8 T cell repertoires and HIV-1 epitope variants. The data were produced by immunoSEQ multiplex PCR, yet TCRdb's version contains in-frame clones alone and is incomplete. The top ten clones hold roughly 25% of a sample with 90,000 or so clones, 60% to 80% of them seen once. Sequencing was carried out using uncultured baseline CD8+ T cells from peripheral blood mononuclear cells (PBMCs). The receptors were sampled from a male donor with HIV. Both conserved end residues are part of each CDR3. Fields, in order: clone size, J gene, D gene, V gene, CDR3 protein, CDR3 DNA. D genes are given only for firm matches. The listing skips clone size in some rows; elsewhere it reads once, few, many or a size class.

clone_size: -; j_call: TRBJ1-1; d_call: TRBD1; v_call: TRBV19; cdr3_aa: CASSIGRGPYEAFF; cdr3_nt: TGTGCCAGTAGTATTGGCAGGGGGCCCTATGAAGCTTTCTTT
clone_size: few; j_call: TRBJ1-1; d_call: -; v_call: TRBV30; cdr3_aa: CAGRRANTEAFF; cdr3_nt: TGTGCCGGCCGGCGGGCGAACACTGAAGCTTTCTTT
clone_size: -; j_call: TRBJ1-2; d_call: TRBD1; v_call: TRBV7-2; cdr3_aa: CASSLGWTGDGYTF; cdr3_nt: TGTGCCAGCAGCTTAGGGTGGACAGGGGATGGCTACACCTTC
clone_size: -; j_call: TRBJ2-3; d_call: -; v_call: TRBV5-4; cdr3_aa: CASSAWGSGTDTQYF; cdr3_nt: TGTGCCAGCAGTGCCTGGGGGAGCGGCACAGATACGCAGTATTTT
clone_size: -; j_call: TRBJ1-4; d_call: -; v_call: TRBV18; cdr3_aa: CASSPRAATNEKLFF; cdr3_nt: TGTGCCAGCTCACCACGCGCCGCAACTAATGAAAAACTGTTTTTT
clone_size: once; j_call: TRBJ1-1; d_call: -; v_call: TRBV19; cdr3_aa: CASKKQASEAFF; cdr3_nt: TGTGCCAGCAAAAAACAGGCGTCTGAAGCTTTCTTT
clone_size: -; j_call: TRBJ1-4; d_call: -; v_call: TRBV15; cdr3_aa: CATSRDASRLSRFSTNEKLFF; cdr3_nt: TGTGCCACCAGCAGAGACGCTTCCCGTTTATCGCGGTTCTCAACTAATGAAAAACTGTTTTTT
clone_size: -; j_call: TRBJ2-1; d_call: -; v_call: TRBV9; cdr3_aa: CASSVDKLTEQFF; cdr3_nt: TGTGCCAGCAGCGTAGACAAACTGACTGAGCAGTTCTTC
clone_size: few; j_call: TRBJ2-3; d_call: -; v_call: TRBV11-2; cdr3_aa: CASSPAPLGDTQYF; cdr3_nt: TGTGCCAGCAGCCCCGCCCCCCTCGGAGATACGCAGTATTTT
clone_size: -; j_call: TRBJ2-5; d_call: -; v_call: TRBV5-1; cdr3_aa: CASSLAQISETQYF; cdr3_nt: TGCGCCAGCAGCTTGGCTCAGATATCAGAGACCCAGTACTTC
clone_size: -; j_call: TRBJ1-2; d_call: -; v_call: TRBV6-6; cdr3_aa: CASSLPGGNNYGYTF; cdr3_nt: TGTGCCAGCAGTTTACCAGGAGGTAATAACTATGGCTACACCTTC
clone_size: -; j_call: TRBJ2-1; d_call: -; v_call: TRBV29-1; cdr3_aa: CSVSWGGGNEQFF; cdr3_nt: TGCAGCGTCTCATGGGGAGGGGGCAATGAGCAGTTCTTC
clone_size: -; j_call: TRBJ1-5; d_call: TRBD1; v_call: TRBV6-1; cdr3_aa: CASSELQGGHQPQHF; cdr3_nt: TGTGCCAGCAGTGAATTACAGGGGGGCCATCAGCCCCAGCATTTT
clone_size: few; j_call: TRBJ1-5; d_call: TRBD1; v_call: TRBV19; cdr3_aa: CASSMNRGTEPQHF; cdr3_nt: TGTGCCAGTAGTATGAACAGGGGAACGGAGCCCCAGCATTTT
clone_size: few; j_call: TRBJ2-1; d_call: -; v_call: TRBV6-4; cdr3_aa: CASSDQPYNEQFF; cdr3_nt: TGTGCCAGCAGTGACCAGCCCTACAATGAGCAGTTCTTC
clone_size: few; j_call: TRBJ2-5; d_call: -; v_call: TRBV29-1; cdr3_aa: CSVLNSGQETQYF; cdr3_nt: TGCAGCGTTCTTAACAGTGGGCAAGAGACCCAGTACTTC
clone_size: -; j_call: TRBJ1-5; d_call: -; v_call: TRBV27; cdr3_aa: CASSLGGQLYSNQPQHF; cdr3_nt: TGTGCCAGCAGTTTAGGAGGCCAACTGTATAGCAATCAGCCCCAGCATTTT
clone_size: -; j_call: TRBJ2-2; d_call: TRBD2; v_call: TRBV7-7; cdr3_aa: CASSLSGGLAGADSGELFF; cdr3_nt: TGTGCTAGCAGCTTATCAGGCGGACTAGCGGGAGCCGATTCCGGGGAGCTGTTTTTT
clone_size: -; j_call: TRBJ2-3; d_call: TRBD1; v_call: TRBV30; cdr3_aa: CAWRRDRGGTDTQYF; cdr3_nt: TGTGCCTGGAGAAGGGACAGAGGGGGCACAGATACGCAGTATTTT
clone_size: -; j_call: TRBJ2-7; d_call: TRBD2; v_call: TRBV28; cdr3_aa: CASSLRAGGPREQYF; cdr3_nt: TGTGCCAGCAGCCTTCGGGCGGGAGGGCCGAGGGAGCAGTACTTC
clone_size: -; j_call: TRBJ2-5; d_call: -; v_call: TRBV19; cdr3_aa: CASSIELTGTQYF; cdr3_nt: TGTGCCAGTAGTATAGAGCTTACAGGGACCCAGTACTTC
clone_size: -; j_call: TRBJ2-2; d_call: -; v_call: TRBV11-2; cdr3_aa: CASSLVGEAGELFF; cdr3_nt: TGTGCCAGCAGCTTAGTGGGGGAGGCCGGGGAGCTGTTTTTT
clone_size: -; j_call: TRBJ2-1; d_call: TRBD2; v_call: TRBV4-1; cdr3_aa: CASSQGLSGRAFGEQFF; cdr3_nt: TGCGCCAGCAGCCAAGGCCTTAGCGGGAGGGCCTTTGGTGAGCAGTTCTTC
clone_size: -; j_call: TRBJ1-2; d_call: -; v_call: TRBV9; cdr3_aa: CASSQGGRTNYGYTF; cdr3_nt: TGTGCCAGCAGCCAAGGGGGTCGTACAAACTATGGCTACACCTTC
clone_size: -; j_call: TRBJ2-1; d_call: TRBD1; v_call: TRBV5-1; cdr3_aa: CASSLGGGQIVHEQFF; cdr3_nt: TGCGCCAGCAGCTTGGGAGGGGGCCAGATCGTCCATGAGCAGTTCTTC
clone_size: -; j_call: TRBJ2-2; d_call: -; v_call: TRBV5-1; cdr3_aa: CASSLSWDGELFF; cdr3_nt: TGCGCCAGCAGCTTGTCCTGGGACGGGGAGCTGTTTTTT
clone_size: few; j_call: TRBJ2-7; d_call: -; v_call: TRBV28; cdr3_aa: CASSFAVVYGTGLEQYF; cdr3_nt: TGTGCCAGCAGTTTTGCTGTTGTGTACGGGACCGGCCTCGAGCAGTACTTC
clone_size: -; j_call: TRBJ2-1; d_call: -; v_call: TRBV5-1; cdr3_aa: CASSPRSGVPGDEQFF; cdr3_nt: TGCGCCAGCAGTCCCCGCTCAGGGGTCCCCGGGGATGAGCAGTTCTTC
clone_size: -; j_call: TRBJ2-5; d_call: -; v_call: TRBV6-5; cdr3_aa: CASSKPGVETQYF; cdr3_nt: TGTGCCAGCAGCAAACCAGGGGTCGAGACCCAGTACTTC
clone_size: -; j_call: TRBJ2-5; d_call: -; v_call: TRBV2; cdr3_aa: CASSEPRVGKETQYF; cdr3_nt: TGTGCCAGCAGTGAGCCTCGGGTCGGAAAAGAGACCCAGTACTTC
clone_size: -; j_call: TRBJ2-7; d_call: TRBD2; v_call: TRBV5-4; cdr3_aa: CASSLGNLAGVSYEQYF; cdr3_nt: TGTGCCAGCAGCTTGGGGAACCTAGCGGGAGTCTCCTACGAGCAGTACTTC
clone_size: -; j_call: TRBJ2-7; d_call: -; v_call: TRBV7-3; cdr3_aa: CASSVKGTSYEQYF; cdr3_nt: TGTGCCAGCAGCGTGAAGGGGACCTCCTACGAGCAGTACTTC
clone_size: -; j_call: TRBJ1-6; d_call: -; v_call: TRBV5-4; cdr3_aa: CASSLYERRGNSPLHF; cdr3_nt: TGTGCCAGCAGCTTGTACGAGAGGCGTGGTAATTCACCCCTCCACTTT
clone_size: -; j_call: TRBJ2-3; d_call: TRBD1; v_call: TRBV5-4; cdr3_aa: CASSPDRLDTQYF; cdr3_nt: TGTGCCAGCAGCCCGGACAGGTTAGATACGCAGTATTTT
clone_size: -; j_call: TRBJ2-1; d_call: -; v_call: TRBV28; cdr3_aa: CASSFLTGANEQFF; cdr3_nt: TGTGCCAGCAGTTTTTTGACAGGAGCCAATGAGCAGTTCTTC
clone_size: -; j_call: TRBJ1-1; d_call: -; v_call: TRBV30; cdr3_aa: CAWRRGTNTEAFF; cdr3_nt: TGTGCCTGGAGAAGGGGGACGAACACTGAAGCTTTCTTT
clone_size: -; j_call: TRBJ1-2; d_call: -; v_call: TRBV7-2; cdr3_aa: CASSRISRGGYTF; cdr3_nt: TGTGCCAGCAGCCGAATATCTCGTGGCGGCTACACCTTC
clone_size: -; j_call: TRBJ2-3; d_call: -; v_call: TRBV15; cdr3_aa: CATSRDMGQDDTQYF; cdr3_nt: TGTGCCACCAGCAGAGATATGGGCCAGGACGATACGCAGTATTTT
clone_size: -; j_call: TRBJ2-5; d_call: -; v_call: TRBV5-6; cdr3_aa: CASSPPTRAETQYF; cdr3_nt: TGTGCCAGCAGCCCACCTACCCGGGCGGAGACCCAGTACTTC
clone_size: -; j_call: TRBJ2-5; d_call: -; v_call: TRBV28; cdr3_aa: CASSLSPRGAQETQYF; cdr3_nt: TGTGCCAGCAGTTTATCCCCAAGGGGGGCGCAGGAGACCCAGTACTTC